Below, 15 T cell receptor beta chains from the same sample are listed, as sequenced in a study of beta chain features in type 1 diabetes. Sequenced material consisted of expressed TCRB transcripts (all of the isolated RNA was reverse transcribed). Here immunoSEQ multiplex PCR was the method, and the copy in TCRdb shows in-frame clones only, minus some. The data contain under 900,000 clones, about 17% of them seen just once; the ten biggest clones take up around 0.02%. The sample was naive CD4+ T cells from blood. These receptor sequences come from a woman between 18 and 29 years old in good health.

The chain links TRBV6-5 to TRBJ2-5, with 7 nucleotides matching TRBD1. J gave up 2 bases and V 5 bases, and 8 bases lay outside the gene matches. CDR3 length: 15 amino acids. Germline CDR1 reads MNHEY; CDR2 reads SVGAGI. The CDR3 DNA follows: TGTGCCAGCAGTCACACCGGGACAGTACAAGAGACCCAGTACTTC. Residues: CASSHTGTVQETQYF.

This rearrangement joins TRBV28 to TRBJ2-3; 14 bases align to TRBD2. Trimming cost V 4 bases and J 5 bases; bases outside gene matches: 2. The CDR3 extends over 15 amino acids. Germline CDR1 MDHEN, CDR2 SYDVKM. The CDR3 DNA reads as TGTGCCAGCAGTTCCGGACTAGCGGGAGGAGATACGCAGTATTTT. Its protein is CASSSGLAGGDTQYF.

CDR3 region: CASSLGGGFYGYTF. The CDR3 region has the DNA TGCGCCAGCAGCTTGGGAGGGGGCTTCTATGGCTACACCTTC. The chain carries TRBV5-1 and TRBJ1-2; 7 bases map to TRBD1. From germline, CDR1 is SGHRS and CDR2 YFSETQ. The length of the CDR3 is 14 residues. Trimming at V came to 0 bases and at J to 4 bases, leaving 3 bases not matched to a gene. Using reference TRBV5-1 and TRBJ1-2 for the parts outside the CDR3, the full variable domain is KAGVTQTPRYLIKTRGQQVTLSCSPISGHRSVSWYQQTPGQGLQFLFEYFSETQRNKGNFPGRFSGRQFSNSRSEMNVSTLELGDSALYLCASSLGGGFYGYTFGSGTRLTVV.

The chain recombines TRBV5-1 with TRBJ2-7; the match to TRBD1 covers 10 bases. V lost 3 bases to trimming and J lost 2 bases; unmatched junction nucleotides: 8. The CDR3 totals 16 residues. Germline V lookup: CDR1 SGHRS, CDR2 YFSETQ. The CDR3 nucleotides are TGCGCCAGCAGCTCTCCACCGGGACAGGGGCCCTACGAGCAGTACTTC. Translating it yields CASSSPPGQGPYEQYF.

This clone was recorded a few times. V and J are TRBV29-1 and TRBJ1-1; D gene ambiguous. Germline CDR1 SQVTM, CDR2 ANQGSEA. With 3 bases removed from V and 2 bases from J, the gap between germline ends came to 10 bases. The CDR3 runs 13 residues. In DNA, the CDR3 is TGCAGCGTTGAGAAAGAGATCAACACTGAAGCTTTCTTT. Translating gives CSVEKEINTEAFF.

This sequence joins TRBV10-1 and TRBJ2-2; 7 nucleotides match TRBD2. Germline-derived CDR1 and CDR2 are WNHNN and SYGVQD (reference sequence). V trimming: 6 bases; J trimming: 3 bases; junction bases outside the gene matches: 4. The CDR3 has 14 amino acids. The CDR3 loop reads CASSPGGYTGELFF. The CDR3 region has the DNA TGCGCCAGCAGCCCGGGAGGTTACACCGGGGAGCTGTTTTTT.

The chain is built from TRBV28 and TRBJ2-7; 11 bases align to TRBD2. The CDR3 spans 15 residues. Trimming removed 6 bases from V and 1 base from J; junction bases left unmatched: 5. Germline V gives CDR1 MDHEN, CDR2 SYDVKM. This CDR3 reads CASRLAGVLSYEQYF. The CDR3 DNA reads TGTGCCAGCAGACTAGCGGGAGTTTTGTCCTACGAGCAGTACTTC.

This clone was seen a few times. The chain links TRBV13 to TRBJ2-3; a weak D match, TRBD1 (5 bases). V was clipped by 5 bases and J by 4 bases, with 22 bases between them. This CDR3 comprises 17 residues. The germline gives CDR1 PRHDT, CDR2 FYEKMQ (reference sequence). This chain's CDR3 is CASSLRGMVGVADTQYF. The CDR3 nucleotides read TGTGCCAGCAGCCTCCGAGGAATGGTAGGGGTCGCAGATACGCAGTATTTT.

There are a few counts of this clone. CDR3 protein: CASYRRNTGELFF. CDR3 sequence (DNA): TGTGCCAGCTACAGGAGGAACACCGGGGAGCTGTTTTTT. J is TRBJ2-2 and V is TRBV5-6; D may be TRBD1 (5 bases). The CDR3 is made up of 13 amino acids. The germline V and J ends were trimmed by 7 bases and 1 base, with 8 bases remaining between them. CDR1 is SGHDT, CDR2 YYEEEE, per germline.

The table lists this clone with a few counts. In the same sample, other DNA sequences code for this CDR3. The chain uses TRBV6-1 and TRBJ1-5; D is unresolved. V was pared by 2 bases and J by 4 bases, with 6 bases between. The CDR3 totals 13 residues. Germline CDR1 and CDR2: MNHNS and SASEGT. In nucleotides, the CDR3 is TGTGCCAGCAGTGAACAAGGGAATCAGCCCCAGCATTTT. This sequence encodes CASSEQGNQPQHF.

The chain is built from TRBV18 and TRBJ2-5; D is possibly TRBD1 (5 bases). The CDR3 spans 14 residues. CDR1 is KGHSH, CDR2 LQKENI, per germline. Trimming took off 7 bases at V and 5 bases at J, with 17 bases between the two ends. CDR3 nucleotide sequence: TGTGCCAGCTTTGACAGACCCTCTGGGGAGACCCAGTACTTC. Its translation is CASFDRPSGETQYF.

This clone was counted between two and nine times. CDR3 loop: CSARNADTQYF. CDR3 nucleotides: TGCAGTGCTAGAAATGCAGATACGCAGTATTTT. The chain recombines TRBV20-1 with TRBJ2-3, with D unresolved. Germline V gene lookup returns CDR1 DFQATT and CDR2 SNEGSKA (reference sequence). There are 11 residues in the CDR3. V was trimmed by 2 bases and J by 4 bases, leaving 4 bases between them.

The chain carries TRBV10-3 and TRBJ1-5; no definite D call. Germline values: CDR1 ENHRY, CDR2 SYGVKD. The V and J ends lost 4 bases and 3 bases respectively, with 7 bases between them. The length of the CDR3 is 13 residues. The CDR3 DNA sequence: TGTGCCATCAGTGGTGACCTCAATCAGCCCCAGCATTTT. Amino acids: CAISGDLNQPQHF.

This clone was observed a few times. V usage is TRBV7-3 and J usage is TRBJ2-2; D assignment may be TRBD1 or TRBD2 (6 bases each). CDR3 length: 14 residues. CDR1 and CDR2 from the germline V gene are SGHTA and FQGTGA. Trimming pared 9 bases from V and 4 bases from J, leaving 15 bases between. For the CDR3, the DNA is TGTGCCAGGACAGGAGGGTCAATCACCGGGGAGCTGTTTTTT. Its translation is CARTGGSITGELFF.

This sequence joins TRBV18 and TRBJ2-1, with 10 bases fitting TRBD1. CDR1 is KGHSH, CDR2 LQKENI, per germline. Trimming cost V 5 bases and J 7 bases; bases outside gene matches: 11. CDR3 length: 16 residues. The CDR3 DNA follows: TGTGCCAGCTCAAATAATCCGGGACAGGGGAGAAATGAGCAGTTCTTC. Its translation is CASSNNPGQGRNEQFF.